Below, 9 T cell receptor beta chains from the same sample are listed, as sequenced in a study of cytomegalovirus exposure and HLA in healthy donors. This PCR relied on a set of 60 Vbeta primers and 13 Jbeta primers. Data came from immunoSEQ multiplex PCR; TCRdb stores just in-frame clones and leaves some out. The sample yields about 130,000 clones, more than 75% seen once. Material: PBMCs. These receptors originate from a man aged 40-55 years in good health and CMV-seronegative.

The chain links TRBV7-9 to TRBJ1-6; 8 bases fit TRBD1. This CDR3 region has 15 residues. The V and J ends lost 5 bases and 7 bases, in that order; junction bases with no gene match: 7. Germline loops: CDR1 SEHNR, CDR2 FQNEAQ (reference sequence). CDR3 residues: CASSPWTGYNSPLHF. Here the CDR3 DNA reads TGTGCCAGCAGCCCCTGGACAGGGTACAATTCACCCCTCCACTTT.

This clone was seen only once. The genes are TRBV9 and TRBJ1-2; perhaps TRBD1 as D (6 bases). Germline V gives CDR1 SGDLS, CDR2 YYNGEE. The CDR3 sequence is 16 residues long. Trimming pared 0 bases from V and 5 bases from J, leaving 17 bases between. The CDR3 DNA reads TGTGCCAGCAGCGTAGCTAGGGGGAAACATCCGTATGGCTACACCTTC. This gives the protein CASSVARGKHPYGYTF.

The CDR3 protein is CASSPPSPANYGYTF. For the CDR3, the DNA is TGCGCCAGCAGCCCCCCTTCACCAGCTAACTATGGCTACACCTTC. The chain employs TRBV4-1 and TRBJ1-2; no definite D call. With 4 bases removed from V and 0 bases from J, the gap between germline ends came to 12 bases. The CDR3 is 15 residues long. Germline lookup yields CDR1 MGHRA and CDR2 YSYEKL.

A few counts support this clone. V and J are TRBV19 and TRBJ1-3; 8 nucleotides line up with TRBD1. Germline V gene data show CDR1 as LNHDA and CDR2 as SQIVND (reference sequence). The CDR3 length is 14 residues. The trim removed 9 bases at V and 2 bases at J, leaving 6 bases unmatched. The CDR3 coding sequence is TGTGCCAGCGCAGGGGGCGAGGCTGGAAACACCATATATTTT. Translated: CASAGGEAGNTIYF.

V usage is TRBV11-3 and J usage is TRBJ2-5; D uncertain. The CDR3 totals 12 residues. Per germline, CDR1 SGHNT and CDR2 YENEEA. V shed 5 bases and J shed 4 bases, with 8 bases lying between them. The DNA of the CDR3 is TGTGCCAGCAGCCGTGGGCGAGAGACCCAGTACTTC. This translates into CASSRGRETQYF.

The chain recombines TRBV18 with TRBJ1-1, with unresolved D. With 0 bases removed from V and 1 base from J, the gap between germline ends came to 6 bases. The CDR3 covers 14 residues. The germline gives CDR1 KGHSH, CDR2 LQKENI. The CDR3: CASSPPGRNTEAFF. CDR3 nucleotide sequence: TGTGCCAGCTCACCACCGGGCAGGAACACTGAAGCTTTCTTT.

This clone was seen a few times. The chain has TRBV7-6 and TRBJ2-1; 8 bases map to TRBD1. The junction had 8 bases not matched to a gene; V was cut back by 4 bases and J by 9 bases. Germline loops: CDR1 SGHVS, CDR2 FNYEAQ. CDR3 length: 14 residues. The CDR3 nucleotides read TGTGCCAGCAGCTCCGGGACAGGTCCCGGTGAGCAGTTCTTC. Translated: CASSSGTGPGEQFF.

This clone appeared a single time. In DNA form, the CDR3 reads TGTGCCAGCAGCTTAGTGGTGCGGGGGATCACTGAAGCTTTCTTT. The encoded protein is CASSLVVRGITEAFF. V gene TRBV7-2 combines with J gene TRBJ1-1, with a possible D match to TRBD1 (5 bases). Germline values: CDR1 SGHTA, CDR2 FQGNSA. Trimming left V 1 base short and J 4 bases short, with 13 bases between. The CDR3 extends over 15 amino acids.

The V call is TRBV19, the J call TRBJ2-4; D might be TRBD1 (6 bases). V was pared by 5 bases and J by 1 base, with 12 bases between. The CDR3 extends over 15 amino acids. Germline loops: CDR1 LNHDA, CDR2 SQIVND (reference sequence). The CDR3 DNA reads TGTGCCAGTAGTGCGGCGACAGGTGCCAAAAACATTCAGTACTTC. It encodes CASSAATGAKNIQYF.